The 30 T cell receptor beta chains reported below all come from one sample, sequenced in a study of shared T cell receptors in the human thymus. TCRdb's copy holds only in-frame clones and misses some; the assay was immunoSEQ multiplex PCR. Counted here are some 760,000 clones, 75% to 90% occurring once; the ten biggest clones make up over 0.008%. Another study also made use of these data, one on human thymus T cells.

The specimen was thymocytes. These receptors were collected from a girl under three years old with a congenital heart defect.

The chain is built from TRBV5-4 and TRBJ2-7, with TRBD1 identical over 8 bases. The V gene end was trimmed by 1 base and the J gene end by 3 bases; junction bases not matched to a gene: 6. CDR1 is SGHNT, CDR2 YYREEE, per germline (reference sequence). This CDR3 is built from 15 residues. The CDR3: CASSLTPGQGYEQYF. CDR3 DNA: TGTGCCAGCAGCTTGACCCCCGGACAGGGCTACGAGCAGTACTTC.

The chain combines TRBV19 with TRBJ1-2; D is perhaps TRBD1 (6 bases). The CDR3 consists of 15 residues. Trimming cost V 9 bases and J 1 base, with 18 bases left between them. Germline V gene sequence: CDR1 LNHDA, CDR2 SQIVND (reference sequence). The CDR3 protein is CASLPFRTVNYGYTF. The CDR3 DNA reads TGTGCCAGCCTCCCTTTTCGGACAGTTAACTATGGCTACACCTTC.

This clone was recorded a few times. CDR3 region: CASSTTATNEKLFF. The CDR3 DNA reads TGTGCCAGCAGTACGACAGCAACTAATGAAAAACTGTTTTTT. J is TRBJ1-4 and V is TRBV2, with a tentative D call TRBD1 (5 bases). This CDR3 has 14 residues. With 5 bases removed from V and 0 bases from J, the gap between germline ends came to 7 bases. Germline CDR1 is SNHLY and CDR2 is FYNNEI.

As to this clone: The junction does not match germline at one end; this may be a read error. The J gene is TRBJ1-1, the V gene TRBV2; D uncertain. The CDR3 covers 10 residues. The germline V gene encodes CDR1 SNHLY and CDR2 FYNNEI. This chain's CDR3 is CASCHRREHF. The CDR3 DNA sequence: TGTGCCAGCTGCCACCGCCGGGAACACTTT. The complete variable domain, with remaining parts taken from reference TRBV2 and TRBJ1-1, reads EPEVTQTPSHQVTQMGQEVILRCVPISNHLYFYWYRQILGQKVEFLVSFYNNEISEKSEIFDDQFSVERPDGSNFTLKIRSTKLEDSAMYFCASCHRREHFGQGTRLTVV.

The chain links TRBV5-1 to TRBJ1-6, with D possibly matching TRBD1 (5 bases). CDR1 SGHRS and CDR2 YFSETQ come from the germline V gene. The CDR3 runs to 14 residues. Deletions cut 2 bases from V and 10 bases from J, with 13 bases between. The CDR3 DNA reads TGCGCCAGCAGCTTCCTAGGGGTTGAATCACCCCTCCACTTT. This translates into CASSFLGVESPLHF. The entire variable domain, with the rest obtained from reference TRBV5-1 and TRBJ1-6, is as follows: KAGVTQTPRYLIKTRGQQVTLSCSPISGHRSVSWYQQTPGQGLQFLFEYFSETQRNKGNFPGRFSGRQFSNSRSEMNVSTLELGDSALYLCASSFLGVESPLHFGNGTRLTVT.

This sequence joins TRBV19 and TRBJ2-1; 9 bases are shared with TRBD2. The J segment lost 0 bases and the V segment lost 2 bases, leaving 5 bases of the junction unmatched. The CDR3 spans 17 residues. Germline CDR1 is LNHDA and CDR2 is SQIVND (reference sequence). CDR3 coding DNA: TGTGCCAGTAGTATAATTGGCGGGGGGGGCTCCTACAATGAGCAGTTCTTC. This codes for CASSIIGGGGSYNEQFF.

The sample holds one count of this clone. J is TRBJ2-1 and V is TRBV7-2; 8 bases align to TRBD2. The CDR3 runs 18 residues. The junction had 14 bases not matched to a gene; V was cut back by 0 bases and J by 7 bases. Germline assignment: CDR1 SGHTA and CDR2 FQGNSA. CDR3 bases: TGTGCCAGCAGCTTAGCGCCTCTCGGAGCGGGGGCCAAAAATGAGCAGTTCTTC. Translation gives CASSLAPLGAGAKNEQFF.

The CDR3 loop reads CASSPWAGWETQYF. The CDR3 DNA sequence: TGTGCCAGCTCACCGTGGGCAGGTTGGGAGACCCAGTACTTC. V usage is TRBV18 and J usage is TRBJ2-5; D is unclear. The CDR3 length is 14 residues. V lost 3 bases and J lost 5, with 13 bases in between. CDR1 is KGHSH and CDR2 is LQKENI in the germline V gene.

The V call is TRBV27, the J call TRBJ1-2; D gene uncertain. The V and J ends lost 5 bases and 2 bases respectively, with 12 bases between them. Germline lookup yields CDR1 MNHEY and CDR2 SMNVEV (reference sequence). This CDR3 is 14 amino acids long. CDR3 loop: CASSTSTSNYGYTF. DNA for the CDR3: TGTGCCAGCAGTACATCGACATCCAACTATGGCTACACCTTC.

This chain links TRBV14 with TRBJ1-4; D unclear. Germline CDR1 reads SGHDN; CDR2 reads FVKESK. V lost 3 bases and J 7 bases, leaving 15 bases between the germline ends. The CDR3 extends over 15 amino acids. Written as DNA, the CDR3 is TGTGCCAGCAGCCAGGGCGTGGGAGTGAGTGAAAAACTGTTTTTT. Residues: CASSQGVGVSEKLFF.

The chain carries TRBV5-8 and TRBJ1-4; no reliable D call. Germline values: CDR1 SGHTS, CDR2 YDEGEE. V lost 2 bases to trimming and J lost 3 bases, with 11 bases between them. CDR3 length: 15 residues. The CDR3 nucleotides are TGTGCCAGCAGCTTTATCGTTATCCCTAATGAAAAACTGTTTTTT. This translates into CASSFIVIPNEKLFF. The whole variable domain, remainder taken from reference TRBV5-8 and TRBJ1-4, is EAGVTQSPTHLIKTRGQQATLRCSPISGHTSVYWYQQALGLGLQFLLWYDEGEERNRGNFPPRFSGRQFPNYSSELNVNALELEDSALYLCASSFIVIPNEKLFFGSGTQLSVL.

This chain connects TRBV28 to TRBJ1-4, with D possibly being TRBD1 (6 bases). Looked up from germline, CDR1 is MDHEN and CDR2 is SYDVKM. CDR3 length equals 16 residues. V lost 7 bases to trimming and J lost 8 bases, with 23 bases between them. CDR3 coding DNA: TGTGCCAGCACCACCTGTTGTTTGAGGGGGTGGGAAAAACTGTTTTTT. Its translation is CASTTCCLRGWEKLFF.

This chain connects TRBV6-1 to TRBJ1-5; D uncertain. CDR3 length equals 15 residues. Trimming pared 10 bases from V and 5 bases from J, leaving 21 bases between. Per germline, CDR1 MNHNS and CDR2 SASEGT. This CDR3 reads CATHLGATSYQPQHF. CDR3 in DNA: TGTGCCACACACTTGGGAGCCACTTCTTATCAGCCCCAGCATTTT.

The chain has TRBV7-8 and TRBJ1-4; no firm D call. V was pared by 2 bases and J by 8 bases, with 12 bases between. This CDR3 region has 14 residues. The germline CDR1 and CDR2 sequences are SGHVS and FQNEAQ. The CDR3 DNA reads TGTGCCAGCAGCTTAACCGGGTTAGGCGAAAAACTGTTTTTT. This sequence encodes CASSLTGLGEKLFF. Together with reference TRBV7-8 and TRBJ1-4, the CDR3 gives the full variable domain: GAGVSQSPRYKVAKRGQDVALRCDPISGHVSLFWYQQALGQGPEFLTYFQNEAQLDKSGLPSDRFFAERPEGSVSTLKIQRTQQEDSAVYLCASSLTGLGEKLFFGSGTQLSVL.

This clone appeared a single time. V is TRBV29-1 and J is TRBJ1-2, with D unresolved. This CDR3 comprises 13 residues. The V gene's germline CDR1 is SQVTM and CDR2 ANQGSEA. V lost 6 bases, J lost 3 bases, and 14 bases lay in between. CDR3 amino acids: CSVKSSPYYGYTF. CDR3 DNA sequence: TGCAGCGTCAAAAGCTCTCCTTACTATGGCTACACCTTC.

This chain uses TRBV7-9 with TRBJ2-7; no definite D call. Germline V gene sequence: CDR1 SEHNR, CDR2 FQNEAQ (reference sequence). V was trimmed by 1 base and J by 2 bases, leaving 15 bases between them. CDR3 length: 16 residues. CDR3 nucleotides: TGTGCCAGCAGCTTAGTAGGAGATCCCACCACCTACGAGCAGTACTTC. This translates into CASSLVGDPTTYEQYF. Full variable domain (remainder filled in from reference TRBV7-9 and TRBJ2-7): DTGVSQNPRHKITKRGQNVTFRCDPISEHNRLYWYRQTLGQGPEFLTYFQNEAQLEKSRLLSDRFSAERPKGSFSTLEIQRTEQGDSAMYLCASSLVGDPTTYEQYFGPGTRLTVT.

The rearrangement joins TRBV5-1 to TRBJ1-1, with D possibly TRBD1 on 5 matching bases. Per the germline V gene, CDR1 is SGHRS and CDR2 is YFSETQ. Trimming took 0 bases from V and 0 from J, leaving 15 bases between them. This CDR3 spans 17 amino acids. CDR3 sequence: CASSLVRAHLMNTEAFF. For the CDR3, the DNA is TGCGCCAGCAGCTTGGTCAGGGCCCATCTCATGAACACTGAAGCTTTCTTT.

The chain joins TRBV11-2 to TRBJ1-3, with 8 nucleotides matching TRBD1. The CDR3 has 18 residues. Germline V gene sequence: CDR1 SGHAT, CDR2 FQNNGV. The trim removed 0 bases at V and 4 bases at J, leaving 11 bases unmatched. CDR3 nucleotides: TGTGCCAGCAGCTTAGACGGGACAGGACTTAGGTCCGGAAACACCATATATTTT. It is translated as CASSLDGTGLRSGNTIYF.

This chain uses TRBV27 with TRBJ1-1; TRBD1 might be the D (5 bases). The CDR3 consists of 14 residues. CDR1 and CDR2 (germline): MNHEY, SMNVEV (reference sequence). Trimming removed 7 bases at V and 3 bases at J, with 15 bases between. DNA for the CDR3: TGTGCCAGCAAAAAGGGGAATGGTGACACTGAAGCTTTCTTT. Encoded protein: CASKKGNGDTEAFF.

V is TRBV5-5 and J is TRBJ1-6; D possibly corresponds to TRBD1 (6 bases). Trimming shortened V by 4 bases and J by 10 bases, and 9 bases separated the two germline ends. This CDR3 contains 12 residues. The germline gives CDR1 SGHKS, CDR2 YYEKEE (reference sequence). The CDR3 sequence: CASSGRGSPLHF. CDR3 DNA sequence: TGTGCCAGCAGCGGCAGGGGCTCACCCCTCCACTTT.

Written as DNA, the CDR3 is TGTGCCAGCAGTTTCAGGGGACCGACTTTTTCACCCCTCCACTTT. It encodes CASSFRGPTFSPLHF. This chain uses TRBV27 with TRBJ1-6; D possibly corresponds to TRBD1 (6 bases). This CDR3 comprises 15 residues. Trimming took 3 bases from V and 9 from J, leaving 15 bases between them. Germline assignment: CDR1 MNHEY and CDR2 SMNVEV (reference sequence).

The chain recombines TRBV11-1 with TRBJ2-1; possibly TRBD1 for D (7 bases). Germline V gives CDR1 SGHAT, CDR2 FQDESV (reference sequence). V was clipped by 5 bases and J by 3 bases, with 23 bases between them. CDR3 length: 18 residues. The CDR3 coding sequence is TGTGCCAGCAGCCTCACTACCCTGACAGGGAGGTACTACAATGAGCAGTTCTTC. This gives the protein CASSLTTLTGRYYNEQFF.

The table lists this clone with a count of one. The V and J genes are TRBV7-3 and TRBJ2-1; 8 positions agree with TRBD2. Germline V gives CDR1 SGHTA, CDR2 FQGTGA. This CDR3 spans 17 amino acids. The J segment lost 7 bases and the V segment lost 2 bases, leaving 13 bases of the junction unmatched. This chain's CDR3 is CASSLRLRGVGGNEQFF. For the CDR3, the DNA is TGTGCCAGCAGCTTACGATTGCGGGGGGTAGGGGGAAATGAGCAGTTCTTC.

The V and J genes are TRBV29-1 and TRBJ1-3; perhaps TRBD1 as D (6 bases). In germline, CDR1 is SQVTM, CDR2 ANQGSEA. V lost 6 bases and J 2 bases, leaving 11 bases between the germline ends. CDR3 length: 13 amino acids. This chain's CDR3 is CSVVTGPGNTIYF. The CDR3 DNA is TGCAGCGTCGTCACAGGGCCTGGAAACACCATATATTTT.

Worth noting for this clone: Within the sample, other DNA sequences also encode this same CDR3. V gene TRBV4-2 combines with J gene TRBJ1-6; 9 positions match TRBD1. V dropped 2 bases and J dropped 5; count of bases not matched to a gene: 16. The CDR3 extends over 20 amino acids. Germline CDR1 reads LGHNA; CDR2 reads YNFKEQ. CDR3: CASSQPRDRALRGDNSPLHF. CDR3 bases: TGTGCCAGCAGCCAACCTAGGGACAGGGCTTTACGGGGAGATAATTCACCCCTCCACTTT.

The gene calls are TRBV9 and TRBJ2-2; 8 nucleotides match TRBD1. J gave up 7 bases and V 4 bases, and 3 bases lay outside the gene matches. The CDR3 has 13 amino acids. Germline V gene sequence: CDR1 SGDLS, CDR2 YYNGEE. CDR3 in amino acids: CASSFRGRGELFF. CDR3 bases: TGTGCCAGCAGCTTCAGGGGGCGCGGGGAGCTGTTTTTT. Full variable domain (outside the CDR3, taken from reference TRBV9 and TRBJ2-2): DSGVTQTPKHLITATGQRVTLRCSPRSGDLSVYWYQQSLDQGLQFLIQYYNGEERAKGNILERFSAQQFPDLHSELNLSSLELGDSALYFCASSFRGRGELFFGEGSRLTVL.

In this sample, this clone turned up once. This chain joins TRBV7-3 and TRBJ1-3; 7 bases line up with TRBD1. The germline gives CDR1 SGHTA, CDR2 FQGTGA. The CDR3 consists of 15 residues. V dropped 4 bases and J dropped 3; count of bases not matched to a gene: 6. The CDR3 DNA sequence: TGTGCCAGCAGCTCGACAGGGCTTGGTGGAAACACCATATATTTT. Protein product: CASSSTGLGGNTIYF.

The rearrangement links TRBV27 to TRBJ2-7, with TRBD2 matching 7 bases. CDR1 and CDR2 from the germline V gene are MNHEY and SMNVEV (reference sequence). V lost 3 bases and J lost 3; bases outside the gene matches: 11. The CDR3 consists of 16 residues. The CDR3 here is CASSFKRGRRIYEQYF. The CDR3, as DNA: TGTGCCAGCAGTTTTAAGCGGGGTCGAAGAATCTACGAGCAGTACTTC.

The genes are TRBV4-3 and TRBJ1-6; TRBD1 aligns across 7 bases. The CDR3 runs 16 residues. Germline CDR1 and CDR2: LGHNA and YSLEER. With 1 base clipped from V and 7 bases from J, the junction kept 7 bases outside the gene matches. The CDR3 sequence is CASSQGPAGGNSPLHF. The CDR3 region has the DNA TGCGCCAGCAGCCAAGGCCCGGCAGGGGGAAATTCACCCCTCCACTTT.

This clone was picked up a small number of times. The CDR3: CASSQAMDRTSGDQETQYF. CDR3 nucleotide sequence: TGTGCCAGCAGCCAGGCAATGGATCGGACTAGCGGGGACCAAGAGACCCAGTACTTC. V is TRBV14 and J is TRBJ2-5; 12 nucleotides match TRBD2. V shed 3 bases and J 0 bases; nucleotides not matched to a gene: 11. Looked up from germline, CDR1 is SGHDN and CDR2 is FVKESK. The CDR3 runs 19 residues.